This passage covers 27 T cell receptor beta chains from one sample sequenced in a study of response to subunit inactivated influenza vaccine. From the RT-PCR reads, TCRdb called clonotypes with MiXCR, one entry per CDR3 protein. Of hundreds of thousands of distinct CDR3 sequences in the sample, roughly 8.2% are singletons; the top ten hold 10% to 15%. Specimen: PBMCs from blood, collected about 23 months after vaccination. These receptors originate from a man between 50 and 75 years old who received an inactivated influenza vaccine.

V usage is TRBV4-2 and J usage is TRBJ2-7; possibly TRBD1 for D (5 bases). CDR3 length: 14 amino acids. Germline V gene lookup returns CDR1 LGHNA and CDR2 YNFKEQ. V was shortened by 4 bases and J by 3 bases, with 13 bases between the two germline ends. In DNA, the CDR3 is TGTGCCAGCAGCCTACAGGTATTGGACTACGAGCAGTACTTC. Amino acids: CASSLQVLDYEQYF.

The chain links TRBV4-2 to TRBJ2-3; D unresolved. The V end was cut by 2 bases, the J end by 5 bases, with 11 bases between. CDR1 and CDR2 (germline): LGHNA, YNFKEQ. The CDR3 has 14 amino acids. Here the CDR3 reads CASSQWPGLDTQYF. In DNA form, the CDR3 reads TGTGCCAGCAGCCAATGGCCAGGTCTAGATACGCAGTATTTT.

This clonotype came up many times. V and J are TRBV20-1 and TRBJ2-7, with a tentative D call TRBD1 (6 bases). The V gene lost 1 base and the J gene lost 1 base, with 11 bases spanning the gap. Germline V gene data show CDR1 as DFQATT and CDR2 as SNEGSKA (reference sequence). CDR3 size: 14 residues. The CDR3 coding sequence is TGCAGTGCTAGAGTGGACAGAACTTCCTACGAGCAGTACTTC. This codes for CSARVDRTSYEQYF.

V usage is TRBV3-1 and J usage is TRBJ1-2, with 9 positions matching TRBD1. The CDR3 totals 14 residues. The germline V gene has CDR1 LGHDT and CDR2 YNNKEL (reference sequence). V shed 3 bases, J shed 7 bases, and the junction held 6 bases outside the gene matches. This CDR3 is CASSHAQGASGYTF. In nucleotides, the CDR3 is TGTGCCAGCAGCCATGCACAGGGGGCCAGTGGCTACACCTTC.

This clonotype was seen repeatedly, ten times or more. The chain is built from TRBV7-6 and TRBJ2-7; 8 nucleotides agree with TRBD1. The CDR3 has 14 amino acids. The V segment lost 2 bases and the J segment 3 bases; nucleotides outside the gene matches: 3. CDR1 and CDR2 from the germline V gene are SGHVS and FNYEAQ. The CDR3 here is CASSLNRGDYEQYF. DNA of the CDR3: TGTGCCAGCAGCTTAAACAGGGGGGACTACGAGCAGTACTTC.

This clonotype occurred many times. The chain recombines TRBV7-2 with TRBJ2-4; either TRBD1 or TRBD2 may fit D (5 bases each). The CDR3 spans 15 residues. V gave up 0 bases and J gave up 8 bases, with 14 bases separating them. The V gene's germline CDR1 is SGHTA and CDR2 FQGNSA. The CDR3 here is CASSLAAGSGDIQYF. In nucleotides, the CDR3 is TGTGCCAGCAGCTTAGCGGCAGGGAGCGGTGACATTCAGTACTTC.

This clonotype occurred many times. The rearrangement links TRBV5-6 to TRBJ2-7; 9 nucleotides line up with TRBD1. Germline CDR1 is SGHDT and CDR2 is YYEEEE. The CDR3 has 17 residues. V shed 1 base, J shed 6 bases, and the junction held 14 bases outside the gene matches. The CDR3 loop reads CASSLFGTGNLAGEQYF. The CDR3 DNA reads as TGTGCCAGCAGCTTGTTCGGGACAGGGAACCTGGCTGGCGAGCAGTACTTC. The full variable domain, in which reference TRBV5-6 and TRBJ2-7 provide the parts outside the CDR3, is DAGVTQSPTHLIKTRGQQVTLRCSPKSGHDTVSWYQQALGQGPQFIFQYYEEEERQRGNFPDRFSGHQFPNYSSELNVNALLLGDSALYLCASSLFGTGNLAGEQYFGPGTRLTVT.

This clonotype was seen only a few times. The chain has TRBV4-1 and TRBJ2-7; unclear D gene. Germline CDR1 MGHRA, CDR2 YSYEKL. The CDR3 length is 14 residues. V lost 1 base, J lost 0 bases, and 7 bases lay in between. The CDR3 DNA sequence: TGCGCCAGCAGCCAAGTTATAAGCTCCTACGAGCAGTACTTC. It specifies CASSQVISSYEQYF.

Only a few counts were recorded for this clonotype. The V gene is TRBV14, the J gene TRBJ1-2, with D unresolved. The CDR3 consists of 13 residues. Deletions cut 4 bases from V and 8 bases from J, with 14 bases between. Germline values: CDR1 SGHDN, CDR2 FVKESK. CDR3 DNA sequence: TGTGCCAGCAGCCCAGCCGAATCGGGCGGCTACACCTTC. This codes for CASSPAESGGYTF.

The rearrangement uses TRBV25-1 and TRBJ2-6; 9 nucleotides agree with TRBD1. Germline loops: CDR1 MGHDK, CDR2 SYGVNS. The CDR3 loop spans 19 amino acids. The junction had 10 bases not matched to a gene; V was cut back by 0 bases and J by 4 bases. The CDR3 DNA follows: TGTGCCAGCAGTGAATATTATGGGACAGGGACTCTCGGGGCCAACGTCCTGACTTTC. It yields the protein CASSEYYGTGTLGANVLTF.

This clonotype occurred a few times. V is TRBV9 and J is TRBJ2-1, with 7 nucleotides matching TRBD2. This CDR3 has 15 residues. The germline CDR1 and CDR2 sequences are SGDLS and YYNGEE. With V trimmed by 0 bases and J by 9 bases, 9 bases remained unmatched. CDR3 DNA sequence: TGTGCCAGCAGCGTAGGGACTAGGGTTGCGGGTGAGCAGTTCTTC. It codes for CASSVGTRVAGEQFF.

The V call is TRBV7-3, the J call TRBJ2-3, with TRBD2 identical over 13 bases. CDR1 and CDR2 from the germline V gene are SGHTA and FQGTGA. J lost 4 bases, V lost 2 bases, and 6 bases had no gene match. CDR3 size: 17 residues. CDR3: CASSLGLAGDYADTQYF. The CDR3 DNA reads TGTGCCAGCAGCTTAGGACTAGCGGGAGATTATGCAGATACGCAGTATTTT.

This clonotype was recorded at least ten times. The chain is built from TRBV4-3 and TRBJ2-1; 7 nucleotides match TRBD1. Germline V gene sequence: CDR1 LGHNA, CDR2 YSLEER. V shed 5 bases and J 3 bases; nucleotides not matched to a gene: 4. The CDR3 extends over 14 amino acids. This CDR3 is CASSKDRLYNEQFF. For the CDR3, the DNA is TGCGCCAGCAGCAAGGACAGGCTCTACAATGAGCAGTTCTTC.

This clonotype was counted at least ten times. The rearrangement uses TRBV20-1 and TRBJ2-3; 10 nucleotides align to TRBD2. J was trimmed by 3 bases and V by 7 bases; bases with no gene match: 4. The V gene's germline CDR1 is DFQATT and CDR2 SNEGSKA (reference sequence). CDR3 length equals 13 residues. CDR3 DNA sequence: TGCAGTGAGCCGGGACTAGCGACAGATACGCAGTATTTT. Its translation: CSEPGLATDTQYF.

The V call is TRBV18, the J call TRBJ2-7; TRBD2 matches 7 bases. Trimming at V came to 3 bases and at J to 5 bases, leaving 7 bases not matched to a gene. Germline CDR1 is KGHSH and CDR2 is LQKENI. This CDR3 spans 14 amino acids. The CDR3 is CASSPKAGVHEQYF. In DNA form, the CDR3 reads TGTGCCAGCTCACCTAAGGCGGGGGTCCACGAGCAGTACTTC.

This clonotype was seen at least ten times. The V and J genes are TRBV24-1 and TRBJ2-2, with 7 bases aligning to TRBD1. V lost 4 bases to trimming and J lost 6 bases; unmatched junction nucleotides: 4. The CDR3 spans 14 residues. Germline V gives CDR1 KGHDR, CDR2 SFDVKD. The chain's CDR3 is CATSDPTGAGELFF. The CDR3 nucleotides are TGTGCCACCAGTGACCCCACAGGGGCCGGGGAGCTGTTTTTT.

This clonotype has a count of ten or more. V usage is TRBV10-3 and J usage is TRBJ2-1, with 7 bases matching TRBD1. Losses at the gene ends were 8 bases for V and 7 bases for J; bases not matched to a gene: 11. Germline CDR1 is ENHRY and CDR2 is SYGVKD. The CDR3 sequence is 14 residues long. The CDR3 sequence: CAIGGQARGNEQFF. CDR3 DNA: TGTGCCATCGGCGGACAGGCCCGTGGGAATGAGCAGTTCTTC.

This clonotype came up many times. The V and J genes are TRBV27 and TRBJ2-5; D gene uncertain. The CDR3 contains 13 residues. Germline CDR1 MNHEY, CDR2 SMNVEV (reference sequence). Trimming left V 6 bases short and J 0 bases short, with 8 bases between. Written as DNA, the CDR3 is TGTGCCAGCAGAGGACGGAACCAAGAGACCCAGTACTTC. It yields the protein CASRGRNQETQYF.

A single count supports this clonotype. J is TRBJ2-7 and V is TRBV10-3; TRBD1 or TRBD2 may be the D gene (7 bases each). The V and J ends lost 7 bases and 3 bases respectively, with 13 bases between them. This CDR3 spans 13 amino acids. Germline values: CDR1 ENHRY, CDR2 SYGVKD. CDR3 residues: CAIKRDSNYEQYF. CDR3 bases: TGTGCCATCAAGCGGGACAGCAACTACGAGCAGTACTTC.

In this sample, this clonotype turned up many times. The chain joins TRBV6-2 or TRBV6-3 to TRBJ2-1, with 7 positions matching TRBD2. CDR1 and CDR2 from the germline V gene are MNHEY and SVGEGT. This CDR3 has 15 amino acids. The V segment lost 2 bases and the J segment 1 base; nucleotides outside the gene matches: 2. The CDR3, as DNA: TGTGCCAGCAGTTACGCGGGGGTTTCCTACAATGAGCAGTTCTTC. Translating gives CASSYAGVSYNEQFF.

Ten or more counts support this clonotype. The chain links TRBV20-1 to TRBJ1-1, with D possibly matching TRBD1 (5 bases). Trimming pared 5 bases from V and 2 bases from J, leaving 9 bases between. The germline gives CDR1 DFQATT, CDR2 SNEGSKA (reference sequence). The CDR3 covers 12 residues. The chain's CDR3 is CSAFDRNTEAFF. The CDR3 region has the DNA TGCAGTGCTTTCGACAGAAACACTGAAGCTTTCTTT.

This clonotype showed up many times. The chain uses TRBV12-3 or TRBV12-4 and TRBJ2-1; 7 bases match TRBD1. The CDR3 extends over 13 amino acids. The V and J ends lost 6 bases and 5 bases, in that order; junction bases with no gene match: 4. The CDR3 nucleotides are TGTGCCAGCAGCACTGACAGGGACAATGAGCAGTTCTTC. Protein sequence: CASSTDRDNEQFF.

This clonotype was recorded at least ten times. The rearrangement links TRBV5-6 to TRBJ2-5; 8 bases align to TRBD1. This CDR3 region has 13 residues. The germline V gene has CDR1 SGHDT and CDR2 YYEEEE. The trim removed 3 bases at V and 10 bases at J, leaving 8 bases unmatched. CDR3 nucleotides: TGTGCCAGCAGCTCGTTACAGGGGGGCGACCAGTACTTC. This gives the protein CASSSLQGGDQYF.

This clonotype was counted a few times. The rearrangement joins TRBV29-1 to TRBJ2-1; 10 bases are a match to TRBD2. Germline trimming cut 3 bases from V and 6 bases from J; bases unmatched to any gene: 17. The length of the CDR3 is 18 residues. Germline CDR1 reads SQVTM; CDR2 reads ANQGSEA. The CDR3 DNA reads TGCAGCGTTGATGGGCACAAATCTAGCGGGAGTTCGTTCAATGAGCAGTTCTTC. Encoded protein: CSVDGHKSSGSSFNEQFF.

This clonotype occurred many times. The chain couples TRBV4-3 to TRBJ1-2; perhaps TRBD1 as D (5 bases). The germline V and J ends were trimmed by 2 bases and 0 bases, with 10 bases remaining between them. Germline V gene data show CDR1 as LGHNA and CDR2 as YSLEER. The CDR3 runs to 15 residues. The CDR3 is CASSQTSRANYGYTF. DNA for the CDR3: TGCGCCAGCAGCCAAACCTCCAGGGCTAACTATGGCTACACCTTC.

This clonotype showed up many times. The chain combines TRBV20-1 with TRBJ2-1; D remains ambiguous. V lost 5 bases, J lost 7 bases, and 9 bases lay in between. The length of the CDR3 is 11 residues. Germline V CDR1 and CDR2: DFQATT, SNEGSKA (reference sequence). The CDR3 loop reads CSADKSNEQFF. DNA of the CDR3: TGCAGTGCTGACAAATCGAATGAGCAGTTCTTC.

The J gene is TRBJ2-1, the V gene TRBV5-1, with TRBD2 matching over 7 bases. The CDR3 consists of 15 residues. Germline CDR1 is SGHRS and CDR2 is YFSETQ. Unmatched junction bases numbered 11, after V lost 2 bases and J lost 9 bases. The chain's CDR3 is CASSLSTAGTVEQFF. CDR3 DNA sequence: TGCGCCAGCAGCTTATCGACAGCGGGGACGGTTGAGCAGTTCTTC.